The sequence of this TCR beta chain was determined in a study of blood T cell repertoires in COVID-19. Study-level information: Samples came from the United States, Italy and Spain, spanning acute and convalescent COVID-19. Sample material is recorded as cDNA or gDNA derived from T cells, B-cell-depleted T cells, or PBMCs.

V gave up 4 bases and J gave up 7 bases; unmatched junction bases: 4. The CDR3 spans 13 residues. Germline V lookup: CDR1 SGHDT, CDR2 YYEEEE. As processed by the authors: Amplification with reference gene primers provided the estimates of nucleated cell counts. Sequenced by immunoSEQ multiplex PCR; TCRdb stores in-frame clones only, minus some. The V and J calls and clone size are taken from that table; D and trimming were inferred from the DNA. This table has approximately 320,000 clones, around 85% appearing once. Source material: peripheral blood. The V gene is TRBV5-6, the J gene TRBJ1-2, with 10 nucleotides matching TRBD1. The clonotype originates from a human donor in a cohort sampled during active COVID-19. The CDR3 region is CASSRDRGPGYTF. DNA of the CDR3: TGTGCCAGCAGCCGTGACAGGGGGCCTGGCTACACCTTC.